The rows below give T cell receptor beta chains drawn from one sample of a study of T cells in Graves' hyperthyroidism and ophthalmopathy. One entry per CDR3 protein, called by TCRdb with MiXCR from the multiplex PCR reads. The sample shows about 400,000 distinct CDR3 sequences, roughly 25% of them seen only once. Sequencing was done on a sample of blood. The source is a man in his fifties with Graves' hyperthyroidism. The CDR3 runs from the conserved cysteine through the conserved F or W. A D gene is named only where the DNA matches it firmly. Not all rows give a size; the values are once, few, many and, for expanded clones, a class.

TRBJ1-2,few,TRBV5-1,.,CASSLVAGYGYTF,TGCGCCAGCAGCTTGGTGGCAGGCTATGGCTACACCTTC
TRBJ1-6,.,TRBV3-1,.,CASSQEWSSPLHF,TGTGCCAGCAGCCAAGAATGGAGTTCACCCCTCCACTTT
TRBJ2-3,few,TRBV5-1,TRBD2,CASRAGAADTQYF,TGCGCCAGCAGGGCGGGAGCAGCAGATACGCAGTATTTT
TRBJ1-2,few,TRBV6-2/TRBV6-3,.,CASSRTEVSYGYTF,TGTGCCAGCAGTCGGACGGAGGTCTCCTATGGCTACACCTTC
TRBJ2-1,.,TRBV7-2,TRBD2,CASSRGLAGSGNEQFF,TGTGCCAGTAGTAGGGGACTAGCGGGTTCGGGCAATGAGCAGTTCTTC
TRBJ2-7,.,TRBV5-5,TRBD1,CASSQTGLCEQYF,TGTGCCAGCAGCCAGACAGGGCTCTGCGAGCAGTACTTC
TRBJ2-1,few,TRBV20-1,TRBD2,CSALTAGARSYNEQFF,TGCAGTGCCTTAACAGCGGGAGCCCGCTCCTACAATGAGCAGTTCTTC
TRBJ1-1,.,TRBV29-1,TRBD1,CSVRDRGQFWRNTEAFF,TGCAGCGTCCGGGACAGGGGGCAGTTCTGGCGTAACACTGAAGCTTTCTTT
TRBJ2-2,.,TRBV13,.,CASIRRTGELFF,TGTGCCAGCATCAGACGTACCGGGGAGCTGTTTTTT
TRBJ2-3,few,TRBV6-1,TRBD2,CASAGGMSGDTQYF,TGTGCCAGTGCGGGGGGAATGAGTGGTGATACGCAGTATTTT
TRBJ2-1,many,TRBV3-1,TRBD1,CASRYQGTGNNEQFF,TGTGCCAGCAGATACCAGGGGACAGGTAACAATGAGCAGTTCTTC
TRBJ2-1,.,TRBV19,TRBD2,CASSILPSGNYNEQFF,TGTGCCAGTAGTATCCTACCTAGCGGGAACTACAATGAGCAGTTCTTC
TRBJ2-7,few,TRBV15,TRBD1,CATSSGQGYEQYF,TGTGCCACCAGCAGCGGACAGGGCTACGAGCAGTACTTC
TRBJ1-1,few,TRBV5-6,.,CASSLVWTANTEAFF,TGTGCCAGCAGCTTGGTGTGGACAGCGAACACTGAAGCTTTCTTT
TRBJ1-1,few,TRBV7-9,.,CASSPQGPTEAFF,TGTGCCAGCAGCCCCCAGGGGCCTACTGAAGCTTTCTTT
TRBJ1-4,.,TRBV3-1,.,CASSLMTPTNEKLFF,TGTGCCAGCAGCCTGATGACACCCACTAATGAAAAACTGTTTTTT
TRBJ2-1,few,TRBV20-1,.,CSAGDANEQFF,TGCAGTGCGGGGGATGCCAATGAGCAGTTCTTC
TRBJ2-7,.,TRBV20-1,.,CSASGWGSSYEQYF,TGCAGTGCCTCTGGGTGGGGTTCTTCCTACGAGCAGTACTTC
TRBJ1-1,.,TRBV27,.,CASRGIENTEAFF,TGTGCCAGCAGGGGAATCGAGAACACTGAAGCTTTCTTT
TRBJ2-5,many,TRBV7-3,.,CASSLGVEETQYF,TGTGCCAGCAGCTTAGGAGTGGAAGAGACCCAGTACTTC
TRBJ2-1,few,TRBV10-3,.,CAISEKSDWGNEQFF,TGTGCCATCAGTGAGAAGTCCGATTGGGGCAATGAGCAGTTCTTC
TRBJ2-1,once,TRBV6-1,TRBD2,CASSVRLADGNEQFF,TGTGCCAGCAGTGTTCGACTAGCGGACGGCAATGAGCAGTTCTTC
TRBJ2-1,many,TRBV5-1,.,CASSLGQGGNEQFF,TGCGCCAGCAGCTTGGGCCAGGGGGGGAATGAGCAGTTCTTC